Below are 11 T cell receptor beta chains sequenced from a single sample in a study of regulatory T cells in long-lasting Graves disease. Sequencing libraries for TCR beta were prepared with iRepertoire HTBI primers and Arm-PCR of CDR3 regions. A single record per CDR3 protein comes from TCRdb applying MiXCR to the multiplex PCR reads. The sample includes under 300,000 distinct CDR3 sequences, around 20% of them seen just once. Indicated time point: newly diagnosed GD, antithyroid drugs for less than 3 months. Extracted RNA from PBMCs served as the source of the TCR library. The sample in question was peripheral blood mononuclear cells (PBMCs), obtained at new diagnosis, from a patient treated with antithyroid drugs. These receptor sequences come from a female donor with Graves disease.

CDR3 DNA: TGTGCCAGCAGTGGGTCCCACAGGGGGCAGGCTTTCTTT. Amino acids: CASSGSHRGQAFF. The chain joins TRBV28 to TRBJ1-1, with 9 nucleotides matching TRBD1. The length of the CDR3 is 13 residues. The V segment lost 5 bases and the J segment 11 bases; nucleotides outside the gene matches: 9. Germline-derived CDR1 and CDR2 are MDHEN and SYDVKM.

Concerning this clonotype itself: The junction shows a germline mismatch at one end, possibly a read error. V is TRBV15 and J is TRBJ1-2, with a tentative D call TRBD1 (5 bases). The germline V gene has CDR1 LNHNV and CDR2 YYDKDF (reference sequence). CDR3 length: 14 residues. The DNA of the CDR3 is TGTGCCATCAGCATCCATCGGGACGACTATGGCTACACCTTC. This translates into CAISIHRDDYGYTF.

The chain recombines TRBV7-2 with TRBJ2-7, with 12 nucleotides matching TRBD2. The CDR3 runs 17 residues. Trimming at V came to 6 bases and at J to 0 bases, leaving 9 bases not matched to a gene. Germline V gene lookup returns CDR1 SGHTA and CDR2 FQGNSA. The CDR3 spells CASRLGLAGYSSYEQYF. The CDR3 DNA sequence: TGTGCCAGCAGATTGGGACTAGCGGGTTATTCCTCCTACGAGCAGTACTTC.

This clonotype appeared many times. V gene TRBV5-1 combines with J gene TRBJ2-3; the match to TRBD2 covers 9 bases. CDR1 is SGHRS and CDR2 is YFSETQ in the germline V gene. CDR3 length: 16 residues. V dropped 0 bases and J dropped 5; count of bases not matched to a gene: 7. The CDR3 sequence is CASSLAGGGGGDTQYF. Written as DNA, the CDR3 is TGCGCCAGCAGCTTGGCTGGCGGGGGGGGTGGAGATACGCAGTATTTT. Drawing the rest from reference TRBV5-1 and TRBJ2-3, the complete variable domain is KAGVTQTPRYLIKTRGQQVTLSCSPISGHRSVSWYQQTPGQGLQFLFEYFSETQRNKGNFPGRFSGRQFSNSRSEMNVSTLELGDSALYLCASSLAGGGGGDTQYFGPGTRLTVL.

This clonotype was counted ten times or more. The chain combines TRBV7-2 with TRBJ1-2; D not resolved. The CDR3 runs to 14 residues. The germline gives CDR1 SGHTA, CDR2 FQGNSA. The V end was cut by 2 bases, the J end by 0 bases, with 7 bases between. The CDR3 loop is CASSLSTANYGYTF. Written as DNA, the CDR3 is TGTGCCAGCAGCTTAAGTACAGCTAACTATGGCTACACCTTC.

This rearrangement joins TRBV27 to TRBJ1-5, with 10 positions matching TRBD1. V trimming: 6 bases; J trimming: 9 bases; junction bases outside the gene matches: 11. This CDR3 contains 15 residues. Per germline, CDR1 MNHEY and CDR2 SMNVEV (reference sequence). The CDR3 region is CASSRTGGIPRPQHF. The CDR3 bases are TGTGCCAGCAGCAGGACAGGGGGGATCCCGCGGCCCCAGCATTTT.

This clonotype appeared many times. The genes are TRBV6-2 or TRBV6-3 and TRBJ1-1; possible D gene TRBD1, 6 bases. V lost 7 bases and J lost 4, with 19 bases in between. Germline assignment: CDR1 MNHEY and CDR2 SVGEGT. The CDR3 is made up of 15 amino acids. CDR3 DNA: TGTGCCAGCACCCCCTTTGGGGGAGGGGGCACTGAAGCTTTCTTT. This translates into CASTPFGGGGTEAFF.

This clonotype was counted many times. The rearrangement uses TRBV20-1 and TRBJ2-7; 7 bases line up with TRBD1. The CDR3 is 14 amino acids. CDR1 and CDR2 (germline): DFQATT, SNEGSKA (reference sequence). Trimming cost V 6 bases and J 2 bases; bases outside gene matches: 10. CDR3 loop: CSALGTVTTYEQYF. CDR3 nucleotide sequence: TGCAGTGCCCTGGGGACAGTTACAACCTACGAGCAGTACTTC.

In its sample, this clonotype was seen a few times. The chain recombines TRBV19 with TRBJ1-1; no reliable D call. The CDR3 runs to 15 residues. V was pared by 0 bases and J by 5 bases, with 13 bases between. Per germline, CDR1 LNHDA and CDR2 SQIVND (reference sequence). CDR3 in DNA: TGTGCCAGTAGTATAGATCGGCTTCGACTGACTGAAGCTTTCTTT. Translating it yields CASSIDRLRLTEAFF.

This clonotype has at least ten counts. This chain joins TRBV5-1 and TRBJ1-1; no clear D. V gave up 2 bases and J gave up 4 bases, with 9 bases separating them. This CDR3 is 13 amino acids long. CDR1 SGHRS and CDR2 YFSETQ come from the germline V gene. The CDR3: CASSFPGSTEAFF. The CDR3 DNA reads as TGCGCCAGCAGCTTTCCGGGGAGCACTGAAGCTTTCTTT.

This clonotype was recorded at least ten times. The chain recombines TRBV7-8 with TRBJ2-1; maybe TRBD2 (5 bases). CDR1 is SGHVS and CDR2 is FQNEAQ in the germline V gene. The CDR3 has 12 residues. V was clipped by 7 bases and J by 9 bases, with 13 bases between them. This chain's CDR3 is CASNHERGEQFF. In DNA, the CDR3 is TGTGCCAGCAACCATGAACGGGGTGAGCAGTTCTTC.